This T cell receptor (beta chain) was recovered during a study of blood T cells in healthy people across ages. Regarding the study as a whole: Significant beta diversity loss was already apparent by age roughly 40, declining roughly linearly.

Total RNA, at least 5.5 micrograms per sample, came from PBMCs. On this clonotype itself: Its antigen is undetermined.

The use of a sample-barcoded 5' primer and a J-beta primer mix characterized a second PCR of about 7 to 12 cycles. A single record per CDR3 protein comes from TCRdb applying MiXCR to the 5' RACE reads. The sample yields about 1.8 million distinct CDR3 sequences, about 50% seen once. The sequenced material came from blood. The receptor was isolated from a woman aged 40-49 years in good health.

CDR3 sequence (DNA): TGTGCCAGCAGCCGAGCCGGCGGAGCTAGCGGGAGTAATGAGCAGTTCTTC. Encoded protein: CASSRAGGASGSNEQFF. The chain carries TRBV4-2 and TRBJ2-1; 10 bases fit TRBD2. Losses at the gene ends were 4 bases for V and 7 bases for J; bases not matched to a gene: 13. CDR1 LGHNA and CDR2 YNFKEQ come from the germline V gene. This CDR3 region has 17 residues.